The rows below give T cell receptor beta chains drawn from one sample of a study of T-cell reconstitution after alpha-beta-depleted transplantation in children. TCRdb recomputed calls from the PCR reads with MiXCR, one row per CDR3 protein. The sample includes some 500,000 distinct CDR3 sequences, over 25% of them seen just once. This material consisted of PBMCs from the stem cell graft donor, taken from the stem cell graft. These receptor sequences come from a human donor who donated a stem cell graft to a child with aplastic anemia. Both conserved end residues are part of each CDR3.

TRBV5-6	TRBJ2-2	CASSLNRGAGELFF
TRBV5-1	TRBJ2-5	CASSLGTLRETQYF
TRBV12-3/TRBV12-4	TRBJ1-4	CASSPTHRNEKLFF
TRBV6-1	TRBJ1-5	CASSSFGIGGSSYQPQHF
TRBV5-1	TRBJ2-6	CASSLWGTDTRSGANVLTF
TRBV19	TRBJ2-7	CASTSNSARTGIHEQYF
TRBV10-3	TRBJ1-5	CAISESGSKQPQHF
TRBV20-1	TRBJ1-6	CSARFQGRSPLHF
TRBV10-3	TRBJ1-1	CAITIRTALNTEAFF
TRBV29-1	TRBJ2-1	CSVGSGTGSNEQFF
TRBV12-3/TRBV12-4	TRBJ2-1	CASRLPYRFGGHDHNEQFF
TRBV24-1	TRBJ2-1	CATSDALGTGASYNEQFF
TRBV20-1	TRBJ1-2	CSARDPRTGLGYTF
TRBV5-5	TRBJ2-6	CASSWIFRAGANVLTF
TRBV6-5	TRBJ1-1	CASSPQHKNTEAFF
TRBV24-1	TRBJ2-3	CATSDYPTSVTDTQYF
TRBV6-1	TRBJ2-2	CASRLTSTNTGELFF
TRBV20-1	TRBJ1-2	CSARLGGYGYTF
TRBV2	TRBJ1-4	CASSEILAAGGDEKLFF
TRBV12-3/TRBV12-4	TRBJ2-1	CASSMTRSSYNEQFF
TRBV20-1	TRBJ2-7	CSASSDGTSGALLYEQYF
TRBV12-3/TRBV12-4	TRBJ2-5	CASSFASGNQETQYF
TRBV20-1	TRBJ2-7	CSARAYLAGPYEQYF
TRBV6-1	TRBJ1-1	CASSAGRANTEAFF
TRBV7-6	TRBJ2-1	CASRAGRGSNEQFF
TRBV20-1	TRBJ1-2	CSARDYGSTNYGYTF
TRBV18	TRBJ1-1	CASSPDSRMNTEAFF
TRBV7-9	TRBJ2-3	CASSSRQGDTQYF